This T cell receptor (beta chain) was profiled in a study of Ad26.COV2.S vaccination and SARS-CoV-2 variants. About the study: Intramuscular Ad26.COV2.S at 5x10^10 or 1x10^11 viral particles. Whole-study results and caveats: Recipients of vaccine and of placebo showed similar breadth of their non-spike TCR repertoires. Substantial breadth in spike-specific CD8+ and CD4+ T cell responses was reportedly seen after vaccination.

Treatment noted: roughly 18 received Ad26.COV2.S at low or high dose, single or two shots; roughly five received placebo; per-sample allocation not given. Sampling was performed 63 days after the first vaccine or placebo injection. The vaccine delivered Wuhan-strain SARS-CoV-2 spike through an Ad26 vector. Note on this clone: Its specificity is not known.

This table comes from immunoSEQ multiplex PCR, and its TCRdb copy is limited to in-frame clones, with some not included. The table shows about 400,000 clones, with 89% occurring only once. V lost 5 bases and J 9 bases, leaving 11 bases between the germline ends. The CDR3 runs to 12 residues. Specimen: peripheral blood, collected in a trial of Ad26.COV2.S vaccine versus placebo. The sequence was collected from a person between 18 and 65 years old who received the Ad26.COV2.S COVID-19 vaccine or a placebo. The chain combines TRBV12-3 or TRBV12-4 with TRBJ2-1; D call uncertain. The CDR3 sequence: CASSPRPTEQFF. The CDR3 coding sequence is TGTGCCAGCAGTCCCAGGCCCACTGAGCAGTTCTTC.